This TCR beta chain is drawn from a study of blood T cell repertoires in COVID-19. Whole-study context: Sources were T cells, B-cell-depleted T cells, or PBMCs; the material itself was cDNA or gDNA.

Recruited during active infection, patients (from Seattle) were subsequently followed longitudinally. TCRdb's table, derived via immunoSEQ multiplex PCR, lists solely in-frame clones and lacks some. The sample includes 300,000 to 400,000 clones, about nine tenths of them seen just once. V lost 0 bases and J lost 8, with 15 bases in between. The CDR3 spans 15 residues. Germline CDR1 is SGHRS and CDR2 is YFSETQ. The chain links TRBV5-1 to TRBJ2-1; tentatively, D is TRBD1 (7 bases). What was sequenced was peripheral blood. The clonotype was recovered from a woman aged 45-65 years with COVID-19, enrolled during active disease. CDR3 bases: TGCGCCAGCAGCTTGGCCAACGGAGGGGGCGATGAGCAGTTCTTC. This gives the protein CASSLANGGGDEQFF.